Below, 11 T cell receptor beta chains from the same sample are listed, as sequenced in a study of blood T cell repertoires in COVID-19. Clones were sequenced by immunoSEQ multiplex PCR, and TCRdb holds only the in-frame ones, with some missing. The profile shows 200,000 to 250,000 clones, around 86% of them singletons. Sequencing was done on a sample of peripheral blood. These TCRs come from a man in his fifties or sixties with acute or convalescent COVID-19.

This clone was counted a few times. The J gene is TRBJ1-5, the V gene TRBV2, with a weak D call TRBD1 (6 bases). V lost 1 base, J lost 4 bases, and 14 bases lay in between. Per germline, CDR1 SNHLY and CDR2 FYNNEI. The CDR3 runs to 16 residues. Here the CDR3 DNA reads TGTGCCAGCAGTGAAGAGGGGGGGGCGAGAAATCAGCCCCAGCATTTT. The encoded protein is CASSEEGGARNQPQHF.

The CDR3 DNA follows: TGTGCCAGCAGCAGCAGGCGCGGGGAGCAGTACTTC. It encodes CASSSRRGEQYF. The chain has TRBV9 and TRBJ2-7, with D possibly TRBD2 on 5 matching bases. Trimming pared 4 bases from V and 7 bases from J, leaving 12 bases between. The germline V gene encodes CDR1 SGDLS and CDR2 YYNGEE. CDR3 size: 12 residues.

The chain uses TRBV6-5 and TRBJ1-4; D perhaps matches TRBD1 (5 bases). The germline V gene has CDR1 MNHEY and CDR2 SVGAGI. V lost 2 bases and J lost 7, with 11 bases in between. The CDR3 is 14 amino acids. CDR3 amino acids: CASSYVQGGEKLFF. The CDR3 bases are TGTGCCAGCAGTTACGTCCAGGGTGGTGAAAAACTGTTTTTT.

The chain combines TRBV6-5 with TRBJ2-7; D not resolved. This CDR3 comprises 13 residues. Trimming cost V 5 bases and J 4 bases, with 12 bases left between them. The V gene's germline CDR1 is MNHEY and CDR2 SVGAGI. CDR3 sequence (DNA): TGTGCCAGCAGTCCGGCAGGCTATTACGAGCAGTACTTC. It translates to CASSPAGYYEQYF.

This sequence joins TRBV28 and TRBJ2-6; 9 nucleotides agree with TRBD1. CDR1 is MDHEN and CDR2 is SYDVKM in the germline V gene. With 6 bases clipped from V and 3 bases from J, the junction kept 3 bases outside the gene matches. The CDR3 is 15 residues long. The chain's CDR3 is CASRQGADGANVLTF. In DNA, the CDR3 is TGTGCCAGCAGACAGGGGGCGGATGGGGCCAACGTCCTGACTTTC.

The rearrangement joins TRBV7-2 to TRBJ1-2; 8 nucleotides align to TRBD1. This CDR3 is built from 15 residues. The germline V gene encodes CDR1 SGHTA and CDR2 FQGNSA. Losses at the gene ends were 0 bases for V and 3 bases for J; bases not matched to a gene: 3. The chain's CDR3 is CASSLASTGDYGYTF. Here the CDR3 DNA reads TGTGCCAGCAGCTTAGCGTCGACAGGGGACTATGGCTACACCTTC.

This rearrangement joins TRBV6-5 to TRBJ1-5; 12 nucleotides agree with TRBD1. With V trimmed by 5 bases and J by 7 bases, 6 bases remained unmatched. The CDR3 sequence is 15 residues long. Germline V gene sequence: CDR1 MNHEY, CDR2 SVGAGI. CDR3 in DNA: TGTGCCAGCAGTCCCGGGACAGGGGGCGTCCAGCCCCAGCATTTT. This sequence encodes CASSPGTGGVQPQHF.

The chain joins TRBV6-5 to TRBJ1-1, with D tentatively TRBD1 (5 bases). CDR1 is MNHEY and CDR2 is SVGAGI in the germline V gene. The CDR3 sequence is 13 residues long. Trimming took off 4 bases at V and 4 bases at J, with 10 bases between the two ends. The CDR3 DNA follows: TGTGCCAGCAGTTGGGGCGGGGGCACTGAAGCTTTCTTT. Translating it yields CASSWGGGTEAFF.

This rearrangement joins TRBV29-1 to TRBJ2-1, with D possibly being TRBD1 (6 bases). Germline V gives CDR1 SQVTM, CDR2 ANQGSEA. V lost 4 bases, J lost 4 bases, and 14 bases lay in between. This CDR3 has 14 residues. The CDR3 sequence: CSVGQGRAYNEQFF. Here the CDR3 DNA reads TGCAGCGTTGGGCAGGGGCGAGCTTACAATGAGCAGTTCTTC.

The chain employs TRBV24-1 and TRBJ1-2, with TRBD1 matching over 7 bases. The length of the CDR3 is 14 residues. Germline trimming cut 4 bases from V and 4 bases from J; bases unmatched to any gene: 5. Germline loops: CDR1 KGHDR, CDR2 SFDVKD. The CDR3 nucleotides read TGTGCCACCAGTGAGACCGGGACAGCCTATGGCTACACCTTC. It is translated as CATSETGTAYGYTF.

This chain links TRBV29-1 with TRBJ1-3; TRBD1 matches 12 bases. Looked up from germline, CDR1 is SQVTM and CDR2 is ANQGSEA. With 6 bases clipped from V and 3 bases from J, the junction kept 15 bases outside the gene matches. The CDR3 totals 18 residues. The CDR3 DNA reads as TGCAGCGTCCGGACCGGGACAGGGGGCGAAGATGATGGAAACACCATATATTTT. It encodes CSVRTGTGGEDDGNTIYF.